These 27 T cell receptor beta chains were all obtained from the same sample, sequenced in a study. Cells sorted as Tregs were CD4+, CD25+ and CD127-/low. TCRdb reprocessed the 5' RACE reads with MiXCR, giving one entry per CDR3 protein. There are some 40,000 distinct CDR3 sequences in the sample; about a fifth occur only once, and around 4.5% lies in the top ten. The sequenced sample consisted of Tregs sorted from a lymph node. These receptors were taken from a female donor with breast cancer.

This clonotype was counted only a few times. This chain connects TRBV20-1 to TRBJ2-7, with a tentative D call TRBD1 (6 bases). Trimming left V 3 bases short and J 2 bases short, with 17 bases between. The CDR3 consists of 15 residues. Germline-derived CDR1 and CDR2 are DFQATT and SNEGSKA (reference sequence). The CDR3 nucleotides read TGCAGTGCTAGGCCCGTCCCAGGGGACACCTACGAGCAGTACTTC. This translates into CSARPVPGDTYEQYF.

There are many counts of this clonotype. Here the CDR3 DNA reads TGCGCCAGCAGCCCCGCGGACCGGACGGTGGGGACCCAGTACTTC. Protein product: CASSPADRTVGTQYF. This sequence joins TRBV4-1 and TRBJ2-5, with unresolved D. Between the trimmed V and J ends, which lost 4 bases and 7 bases, there was a span of 19 bases. Germline V lookup: CDR1 MGHRA, CDR2 YSYEKL. This CDR3 is 15 amino acids long.

This clonotype appeared once. This may come from a read error, since a much larger clone is one base off. V gene TRBV7-9 combines with J gene TRBJ2-1; D perhaps matches TRBD2 (5 bases). The CDR3 loop spans 14 amino acids. Germline V lookup: CDR1 SEHNR, CDR2 FQNEAQ (reference sequence). As DNA, the CDR3 is TGTGCCAGCACCGGGATACCTTTATACAATGAGCAGTGCTTC. As protein: CASTGIPLYNEQCF.

Ten or more counts support this clonotype. For the CDR3, the DNA is TGTGCCAGCAGCTGGAGTGACAGGCTGAACACTGAAGCTTTCTTT. As protein: CASSWSDRLNTEAFF. The gene calls are TRBV5-4 and TRBJ1-1, with a tentative D call TRBD1 (6 bases). V lost 3 bases to trimming and J lost 0 bases, with 12 bases between them. Per germline, CDR1 SGHNT and CDR2 YYREEE (reference sequence). CDR3 length: 15 residues. Full variable domain (remainder filled in from reference TRBV5-4 and TRBJ1-1): ETGVTQSPTHLIKTRGQQVTLRCSSQSGHNTVSWYQQALGQGPQFIFQYYREEENGRGNFPPRFSGLQFPNYSSELNVNALELDDSALYLCASSWSDRLNTEAFFGQGTRLTVV.

The chain employs TRBV4-1 and TRBJ2-5, with 7 bases that match TRBD2. The CDR3 sequence is 13 residues long. J lost 3 bases, V lost 3 bases, and 1 base had no gene match. Germline CDR1 reads MGHRA; CDR2 reads YSYEKL. In nucleotides, the CDR3 is TGCGCCAGCAGCCACGGACTAGAAGAGACCCAGTACTTC. Translating gives CASSHGLEETQYF.

This clonotype was detected ten times or more. The V and J genes are TRBV20-1 and TRBJ2-5, with 7 bases fitting TRBD2. Germline-derived CDR1 and CDR2 are DFQATT and SNEGSKA (reference sequence). V lost 0 bases to trimming and J lost 4 bases; unmatched junction nucleotides: 5. The CDR3 contains 14 residues. CDR3 nucleotide sequence: TGCAGTGCTAGAGAAGGGAGGGAGGGAGAGACCCAGTACTTC. Protein: CSAREGREGETQYF.

V and J are TRBV5-4 and TRBJ1-1; D is unresolved. CDR3 length: 13 amino acids. Trimming stripped 1 base from V and 4 bases from J, with 8 bases between. In germline, CDR1 is SGHNT, CDR2 YYREEE (reference sequence). The CDR3 loop reads CASSLTFRTEAFF. The CDR3 DNA sequence: TGTGCCAGCAGCTTGACCTTCCGCACTGAAGCTTTCTTT.

This clonotype has a handful of counts. V is TRBV7-9 and J is TRBJ2-1; 7 nucleotides agree with TRBD1. J was trimmed by 4 bases and V by 6 bases; bases with no gene match: 6. The V gene's germline CDR1 is SEHNR and CDR2 FQNEAQ (reference sequence). The CDR3 consists of 14 residues. The CDR3 nucleotides are TGTGCCAGCAGTTCAAGGACAGGTTACAATGAGCAGTTCTTC. This sequence encodes CASSSRTGYNEQFF.

This clonotype was seen just once. A read error may be the cause here, since a much bigger clone is one base away. The chain recombines TRBV12-3 or TRBV12-4 with TRBJ1-2; TRBD1 might be the D (6 bases). V gave up 6 bases and J gave up 2 bases, with 10 bases separating them. The CDR3 sequence is 13 residues long. The CDR3 sequence: CASSRTENYGYTF. The CDR3, as DNA: TGTGCCAGCAGCCGGACAGAGAACTATGGCTACACCTTC.

The chain couples TRBV12-3 or TRBV12-4 to TRBJ1-5; D gene unclear. Trimming cost V 4 bases and J 4 bases, with 5 bases left between them. CDR3 length: 12 residues. This CDR3 is CASSSPNQPQHF. CDR3 coding DNA: TGTGCCAGCAGTTCGCCGAATCAGCCCCAGCATTTT.

This clonotype was seen ten or more times. This chain links TRBV12-3 or TRBV12-4 with TRBJ2-5; no clear D gene. The CDR3 is made up of 13 amino acids. V was pared by 3 bases and J by 3 bases, with 8 bases between. The DNA of the CDR3 is TGTGCCAGCAGTTTTAGAGGTGAAGAGACCCAGTACTTC. It translates to CASSFRGEETQYF.

The genes are TRBV29-1 and TRBJ1-1, with D perhaps matching TRBD1 (6 bases). Germline CDR1 and CDR2: SQVTM and ANQGSEA. The CDR3 extends over 13 amino acids. CDR3 nucleotide sequence: TGCACGCGGGTGGGGGCATCGGGCACTGAAGCTTTCTTT. Translated: CTRVGASGTEAFF.

The rearrangement links TRBV6-6 to TRBJ1-1; no definite D call. Trimming took off 6 bases at V and 1 base at J, with 15 bases between the two ends. In germline, CDR1 is MNHNY, CDR2 SVGAGI (reference sequence). The CDR3 sequence is 15 residues long. The CDR3 sequence: CASRPSFTKNTEAFF. Here the CDR3 DNA reads TGTGCCAGCAGACCATCCTTCACAAAGAACACTGAAGCTTTCTTT.

The chain couples TRBV6-1 to TRBJ1-3; 8 bases are a match to TRBD1. Germline trimming cut 8 bases from V and 4 bases from J; bases unmatched to any gene: 13. This CDR3 is built from 16 residues. The V gene's germline CDR1 is MNHNS and CDR2 SASEGT. The CDR3, as DNA: TGTGCCAGCGGGACAGGAACGGAGCGATGGGGAAACACCATATATTTT. Encoded protein: CASGTGTERWGNTIYF.

This clonotype was picked up a small number of times. This chain links TRBV6-1 with TRBJ1-4; D gene uncertain. The CDR3 covers 16 residues. Germline V gene sequence: CDR1 MNHNS, CDR2 SASEGT. Trimming stripped 5 bases from V and 8 bases from J, with 21 bases between. CDR3 in amino acids: CASSPGPYGAGEKLFF. CDR3 nucleotide sequence: TGTGCCAGCAGTCCTGGCCCGTATGGAGCGGGAGAAAAACTGTTTTTT.

The chain couples TRBV10-2 to TRBJ1-6; the D gene is possibly TRBD1 (5 bases). Germline lookup yields CDR1 WSHSY and CDR2 SAAADI. With 3 bases removed from V and 0 bases from J, the gap between germline ends came to 12 bases. The CDR3 contains 17 residues. CDR3 sequence reads: CASSDEGPSSYNSPLHF. CDR3 bases: TGCGCCAGCAGTGATGAGGGGCCGAGCTCCTATAATTCACCCCTCCACTTT.

The CDR3 nucleotides read TGTGCCAGCAGCTTAATGGACACGAATGAGCAGTTCTTC. Translating gives CASSLMDTNEQFF. The J gene is TRBJ2-1, the V gene TRBV7-3; D might be TRBD1 (5 bases). V lost 1 base, J lost 7 bases, and 8 bases lay in between. Germline-derived CDR1 and CDR2 are SGHTA and FQGTGA. This CDR3 has 13 amino acids.

This clonotype was found many times. CDR3 region: CASSLDGGNTGELFF. CDR3 bases: TGTGCCAGCAGCTTAGACGGTGGGAACACCGGGGAGCTGTTTTTT. The gene calls are TRBV7-8 and TRBJ2-2, with D unresolved. The CDR3 totals 15 residues. V was clipped by 1 base and J by 1 base, with 7 bases between them. The germline CDR1 and CDR2 sequences are SGHVS and FQNEAQ.

This sequence joins TRBV29-1 and TRBJ1-2; TRBD1 agrees at 9 bases. In germline, CDR1 is SQVTM, CDR2 ANQGSEA. Germline trimming cut 0 bases from V and 10 bases from J; bases unmatched to any gene: 9. This CDR3 is built from 14 residues. CDR3 DNA: TGCAGCGTTGAAGATCGATGGACAGGGGTATTCTACACCTTC. Translating it yields CSVEDRWTGVFYTF.

For this clonotype: Being one base from a much bigger clone, this may be a read error. The V call is TRBV7-8, the J call TRBJ2-2; a possible D gene is TRBD1 (6 bases). This CDR3 comprises 14 residues. Per the germline V gene, CDR1 is SGHVS and CDR2 is FQNEAQ. Written as DNA, the CDR3 is TGTGCCAGCAGCCAAGACAGGAACACCGGGGAGCCGTTTTTT. This gives the protein CASSQDRNTGEPFF.

Only a few counts were recorded for this clonotype. V and J are TRBV9 and TRBJ2-1; 9 bases fit TRBD2. CDR3 size: 16 residues. The J segment lost 7 bases and the V segment lost 0 bases, leaving 8 bases of the junction unmatched. CDR1 is SGDLS, CDR2 YYNGEE, per germline. The CDR3 spells CASSVGVSGGFNEQFF. CDR3 DNA: TGTGCCAGCAGCGTAGGTGTTAGCGGGGGATTTAATGAGCAGTTCTTC.

The sample holds many counts of this clonotype. The chain carries TRBV12-3 or TRBV12-4 and TRBJ2-7; 10 nucleotides agree with TRBD1. J lost 4 bases, V lost 6 bases, and 3 bases had no gene match. CDR3 length equals 13 residues. The CDR3 nucleotides are TGTGCCAGCAGCCGGGACAGGGGATACGAGCAGTACTTC. It translates to CASSRDRGYEQYF.

This clonotype has a count of ten or more. This chain connects TRBV2 to TRBJ2-5; 12 nucleotides agree with TRBD2. V shed 2 bases, J shed 5 bases, and the junction held 3 bases outside the gene matches. The CDR3 loop spans 15 amino acids. The germline gives CDR1 SNHLY, CDR2 FYNNEI. Here the CDR3 reads CASSELAGGHETQYF. The CDR3 DNA reads TGTGCCAGCAGTGAACTAGCGGGAGGGCATGAGACCCAGTACTTC. The whole variable domain, remainder taken from reference TRBV2 and TRBJ2-5, is EPEVTQTPSHQVTQMGQEVILRCVPISNHLYFYWYRQILGQKVEFLVSFYNNEISEKSEIFDDQFSVERPDGSNFTLKIRSTKLEDSAMYFCASSELAGGHETQYFGPGTRLLVL.

This chain uses TRBV12-3 or TRBV12-4 with TRBJ2-1; 8 bases line up with TRBD2. With V trimmed by 5 bases and J by 4 bases, 4 bases remained unmatched. This CDR3 spans 14 amino acids. The DNA of the CDR3 is TGTGCCAGCAGTCAGACTAGCGTTTACAATGAGCAGTTCTTC. The encoded protein is CASSQTSVYNEQFF.

On this clonotype itself: The junction departs from the called germline gene at one end, perhaps through a read error. This sequence joins TRBV12-3 or TRBV12-4 and TRBJ2-1; 10 bases align to TRBD2. CDR3 length: 15 amino acids. The CDR3 reads CAGSLAGGSYNEQFF. The DNA for the CDR3 is TGTGCCGGCAGTTTAGCGGGAGGTTCTTACAATGAGCAGTTCTTC.

At least ten counts were recorded for this clonotype. The chain carries TRBV6-1 and TRBJ2-3; 9 bases match TRBD1. V shed 0 bases and J 4 bases; nucleotides not matched to a gene: 5. The CDR3 extends over 16 amino acids. Germline loops: CDR1 MNHNS, CDR2 SASEGT. The CDR3 is CASSEAGTGFADTQYF. In DNA form, the CDR3 reads TGTGCCAGCAGTGAAGCAGGGACAGGGTTCGCAGATACGCAGTATTTT.

The J gene is TRBJ1-1, the V gene TRBV6-5; unclear D gene. The CDR3 has 11 residues. The germline V gene encodes CDR1 MNHEY and CDR2 SVGAGI. V was shortened by 8 bases and J by 7 bases, with 11 bases between the two germline ends. The CDR3 coding sequence is TGTGCCAGCCGAAGCCCCCGTGAAGCTTTCTTT. Its protein product is CASRSPREAFF.